The 21 T cell receptor beta chains below all came from one sample that was sequenced in a study of T cells in Graves' hyperthyroidism and ophthalmopathy. Researchers amplified the TCR beta CDR3 regions from RNA transcripts. RT-PCR in the first round (using the HTBI primer set) targeted the TCR CDR3. TCRdb redid the calling of the multiplex PCR reads with MiXCR, one entry per CDR3 protein. The repertoire has about 400,000 distinct CDR3 sequences, 15% of them found once; the top ten carry 32%. Material for sequencing was blood. Source of these receptors: a woman in her thirties with Graves' hyperthyroidism.

This clonotype occurred a few times. V usage is TRBV5-6 and J usage is TRBJ1-4, with 10 bases matching TRBD1. This CDR3 is built from 15 residues. Unmatched junction bases numbered 6, after V lost 3 bases and J lost 7 bases. Germline-derived CDR1 and CDR2 are SGHDT and YYEEEE. The CDR3 is CASSYRQGAFEKLFF. The DNA of the CDR3 is TGTGCCAGCAGCTACCGACAGGGGGCCTTTGAAAAACTGTTTTTT.

The genes are TRBV5-1 and TRBJ2-2; D is unresolved. Germline V gene data show CDR1 as SGHRS and CDR2 as YFSETQ. V shed 4 bases and J shed 2 bases, with 9 bases lying between them. The CDR3 extends over 14 amino acids. The CDR3 loop is CASSLDPNTGELFF. In nucleotides, the CDR3 is TGCGCCAGCAGCCTGGACCCTAACACCGGGGAGCTGTTTTTT.

This clonotype was counted at least ten times. This chain joins TRBV20-1 and TRBJ2-5, with 8 bases identical to TRBD1. Germline V CDR1 and CDR2: DFQATT, SNEGSKA (reference sequence). Trimming cost V 7 bases and J 4 bases; bases outside gene matches: 8. The CDR3 spans 13 residues. The DNA for the CDR3 is TGCAGTGTCATGGACAGGGTTGGAGAGACCCAGTACTTC. It encodes CSVMDRVGETQYF.

This clonotype turned up a few times. This chain uses TRBV5-5 with TRBJ2-1, with D perhaps matching TRBD2 (6 bases). Germline lookup yields CDR1 SGHKS and CDR2 YYEKEE (reference sequence). The ends were cut back, 2 bases at V and 0 bases at J, with 15 bases in the middle. This CDR3 contains 17 residues. The CDR3 reads CASSLKLATLSYNEQFF. The CDR3 DNA follows: TGTGCCAGCAGCTTAAAGCTAGCGACGCTCTCCTACAATGAGCAGTTCTTC.

This clonotype came up many times. V is TRBV2 and J is TRBJ2-2; 7 bases align to TRBD2. Germline lookup yields CDR1 SNHLY and CDR2 FYNNEI. The V and J ends lost 6 bases and 4 bases, in that order; junction bases with no gene match: 11. CDR3 size: 16 residues. CDR3 in amino acids: CASRGLRETITGELFF. CDR3 DNA: TGTGCCAGCAGAGGATTGCGGGAGACTATCACCGGGGAGCTGTTTTTT.

The genes are TRBV28 and TRBJ1-6; the D is unclear. CDR3 length: 14 amino acids. The V gene lost 5 bases and the J gene lost 8 bases, with 13 bases spanning the gap. Germline CDR1 reads MDHEN; CDR2 reads SYDVKM. In DNA form, the CDR3 reads TGTGCCAGCAGTCCCGGGCCCTCTTATTCACCCCTCCACTTT. It translates to CASSPGPSYSPLHF.

There are many counts of this clonotype. The chain recombines TRBV20-1 with TRBJ2-3; 8 bases line up with TRBD2. CDR1 and CDR2 (germline): DFQATT, SNEGSKA (reference sequence). The CDR3 extends over 13 amino acids. V was pared by 6 bases and J by 3 bases, with 5 bases of the junction left unmatched. CDR3 protein: CSATSGLTDTQYF. CDR3 nucleotide sequence: TGCAGTGCCACTAGCGGCCTGACAGATACGCAGTATTTT.

In the case of this clonotype: This may be a read error: a much more frequent sequence differs by one nucleotide. The V gene is TRBV11-3, the J gene TRBJ2-1, with no clear D. The CDR3 runs 15 residues. Germline lookup yields CDR1 SGHNT and CDR2 YENEEA. CDR3 sequence reads: CASSLGRSSHNEQFF. The CDR3 DNA is TGTGCCAGCAGCTTGGGTCGTAGCTCCCACAATGAGCAGTTCTTC.

This clonotype was detected a few times. The chain uses TRBV24-1 and TRBJ1-5; D unclear. Trimming took 1 base from V and 2 from J, leaving 2 bases between them. The length of the CDR3 is 13 residues. Germline V gives CDR1 KGHDR, CDR2 SFDVKD. The CDR3 sequence is CATSDLGNQPQHF. The CDR3 bases are TGTGCCACCAGTGATTTAGGCAATCAGCCCCAGCATTTT.

This clonotype was observed at least ten times. The chain joins TRBV20-1 to TRBJ1-2; 8 bases agree with TRBD1. Germline CDR1 and CDR2: DFQATT and SNEGSKA (reference sequence). CDR3 length: 15 residues. V dropped 0 bases and J dropped 0; count of bases not matched to a gene: 3. The CDR3 region has the DNA TGCAGTGCTAGAGACGGACAGGGCCCTAACTATGGCTACACCTTC. Residues: CSARDGQGPNYGYTF.

This clonotype was counted between two and nine times. This chain links TRBV18 with TRBJ1-1; D is unresolved. This CDR3 is 13 amino acids long. Deletions cut 4 bases from V and 5 bases from J, with 11 bases between. Looked up from germline, CDR1 is KGHSH and CDR2 is LQKENI. CDR3 DNA: TGTGCCAGCTCACGCAGGACCGATACTGAAGCTTTCTTT. This encodes CASSRRTDTEAFF.

This clonotype has a count of ten or more. V gene TRBV30 combines with J gene TRBJ1-5; a possible D gene is TRBD1 (6 bases). There are 13 residues in the CDR3. Germline V gene sequence: CDR1 GTSNPN, CDR2 SVGIG (reference sequence). Trimming took 0 bases from V and 4 from J, leaving 7 bases between them. DNA of the CDR3: TGTGCCTGGAGTGTCGGACAGAATCAGCCCCAGCATTTT. Translating it yields CAWSVGQNQPQHF.

This clonotype was seen ten or more times. This chain connects TRBV5-1 to TRBJ1-5; TRBD1 might be the D (5 bases). Germline V gene sequence: CDR1 SGHRS, CDR2 YFSETQ. The CDR3 runs 15 residues. V dropped 5 bases and J dropped 6 bases, with 18 bases sitting between them. CDR3: CASRPDGGVGQPQHF. The CDR3, as DNA: TGCGCCAGCAGGCCCGACGGAGGGGTAGGTCAGCCCCAGCATTTT.

This clonotype was seen only a few times. V is TRBV20-1 and J is TRBJ2-2; D may match TRBD1 or TRBD2 (6 bases each). The CDR3 consists of 13 residues. Germline CDR1 is DFQATT and CDR2 is SNEGSKA (reference sequence). With 0 bases removed from V and 9 bases from J, the gap between germline ends came to 11 bases. For the CDR3, the DNA is TGCAGTGCTAGAGACGAGGGGGGCCGGGAGCTGTTTTTT. Its protein is CSARDEGGRELFF.

Regarding this clonotype: A much larger clone differs from this one at a single base, so this may be a read error. The J gene is TRBJ1-3, the V gene TRBV28, with TRBD1 as a possible D gene (5 bases). The length of the CDR3 is 11 residues. Germline CDR1 MDHEN, CDR2 SYDVKM. The CDR3 DNA reads as TGTGCCGGCAGGGCTGGAAACACCATATATTTT. This sequence encodes CAGRAGNTIYF.

This clonotype was detected many times. V gene TRBV11-2 combines with J gene TRBJ1-2; D remains unclear. V was shortened by 1 base and J by 4 bases, with 10 bases between the two germline ends. The CDR3 sequence is 14 residues long. CDR1 is SGHAT and CDR2 is FQNNGV in the germline V gene. CDR3 nucleotide sequence: TGTGCCAGCAGCTTAGTAGGGCAGCTCTATGGCTACACCTTC. Translated, it gives CASSLVGQLYGYTF.

This clonotype has a count of ten or more. CDR3 loop: CASSFGQAYTF. The CDR3 nucleotides read TGTGCCAGCAGTTTCGGACAGGCCTACACCTTC. The rearrangement joins TRBV12-3 or TRBV12-4 to TRBJ1-2; 7 nucleotides line up with TRBD1. Trimming removed 3 bases from V and 10 bases from J; junction bases left unmatched: 2. This CDR3 region has 11 residues.

This clonotype was detected ten times or more. V and J are TRBV18 and TRBJ2-7, with 7 positions matching TRBD1. Per the germline V gene, CDR1 is KGHSH and CDR2 is LQKENI. V dropped 5 bases and J dropped 6; count of bases not matched to a gene: 16. The CDR3 is 16 residues long. CDR3 amino acids: CASSETRGRRGVEQYF. The CDR3 DNA is TGTGCCAGCTCAGAGACGAGGGGGCGACGAGGCGTCGAGCAGTACTTC.

The chain is built from TRBV20-1 and TRBJ2-1, with TRBD2 identical over 9 bases. Per the germline V gene, CDR1 is DFQATT and CDR2 is SNEGSKA (reference sequence). V shed 3 bases, J shed 5 bases, and the junction held 8 bases outside the gene matches. This CDR3 spans 15 amino acids. The CDR3: CSASPAGGPHNEQFF. The CDR3 nucleotides read TGCAGTGCTAGTCCTGCGGGAGGGCCCCACAATGAGCAGTTCTTC.

There are many counts of this clonotype. V usage is TRBV3-1 and J usage is TRBJ1-4, with D possibly matching TRBD1 (6 bases). The CDR3 totals 16 residues. V shed 0 bases and J shed 8 bases, with 16 bases lying between them. The germline gives CDR1 LGHDT, CDR2 YNNKEL (reference sequence). The CDR3 bases are TGTGCCAGCAGCCAAGATCTTAAACAGGGATACGAAAAACTGTTTTTT. Protein product: CASSQDLKQGYEKLFF.

This clonotype was detected ten times or more. The chain recombines TRBV20-1 with TRBJ2-1; the D gene is possibly TRBD1 (5 bases). The CDR3 has 16 residues. CDR1 DFQATT and CDR2 SNEGSKA come from the germline V gene (reference sequence). Trimming removed 5 bases at V and 0 bases at J, with 17 bases between. The DNA of the CDR3 is TGCAGTGCTTCTCCCGGACACACGAGCTCCTACAATGAGCAGTTCTTC. Its protein product is CSASPGHTSSYNEQFF.